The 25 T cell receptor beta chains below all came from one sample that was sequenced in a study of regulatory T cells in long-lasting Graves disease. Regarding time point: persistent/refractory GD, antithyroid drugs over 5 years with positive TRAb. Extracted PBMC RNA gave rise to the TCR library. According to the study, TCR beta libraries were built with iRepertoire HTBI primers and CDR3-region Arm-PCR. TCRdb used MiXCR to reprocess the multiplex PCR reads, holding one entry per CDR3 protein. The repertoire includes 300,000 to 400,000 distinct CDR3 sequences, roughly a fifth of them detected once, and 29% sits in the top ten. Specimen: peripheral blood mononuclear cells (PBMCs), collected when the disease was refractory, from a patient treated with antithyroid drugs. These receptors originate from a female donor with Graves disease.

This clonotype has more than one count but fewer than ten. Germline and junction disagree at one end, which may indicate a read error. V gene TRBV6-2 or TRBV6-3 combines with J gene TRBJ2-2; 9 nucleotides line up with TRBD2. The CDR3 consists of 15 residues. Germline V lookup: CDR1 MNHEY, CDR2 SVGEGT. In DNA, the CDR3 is TGTGCCAGCACTACTAGCGGGCGGAACACCGGGAAGCTGTTTTTT. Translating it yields CASTTSGRNTGKLFF.

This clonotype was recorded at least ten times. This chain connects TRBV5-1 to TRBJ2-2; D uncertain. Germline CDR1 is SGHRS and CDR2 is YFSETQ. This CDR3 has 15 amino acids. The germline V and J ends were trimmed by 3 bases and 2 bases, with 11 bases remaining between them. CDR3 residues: CASSSAQLNTGELFF. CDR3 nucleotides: TGCGCCAGCAGCTCGGCCCAACTCAACACCGGGGAGCTGTTTTTT.

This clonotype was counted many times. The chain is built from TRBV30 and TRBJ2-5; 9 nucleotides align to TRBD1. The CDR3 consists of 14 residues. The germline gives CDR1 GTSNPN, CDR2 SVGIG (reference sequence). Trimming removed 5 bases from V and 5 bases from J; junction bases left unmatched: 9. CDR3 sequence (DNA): TGTGCCTGGGACCCGGGACAGGGAGGGGAGACCCAGTACTTC. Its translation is CAWDPGQGGETQYF.

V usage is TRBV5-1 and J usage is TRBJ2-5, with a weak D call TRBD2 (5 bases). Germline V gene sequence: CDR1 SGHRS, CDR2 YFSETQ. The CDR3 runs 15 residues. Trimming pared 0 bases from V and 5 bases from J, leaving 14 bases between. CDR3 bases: TGCGCCAGCAGCTTGGTCCCCGGGGATGTGGAGACCCAGTACTTC. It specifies CASSLVPGDVETQYF.

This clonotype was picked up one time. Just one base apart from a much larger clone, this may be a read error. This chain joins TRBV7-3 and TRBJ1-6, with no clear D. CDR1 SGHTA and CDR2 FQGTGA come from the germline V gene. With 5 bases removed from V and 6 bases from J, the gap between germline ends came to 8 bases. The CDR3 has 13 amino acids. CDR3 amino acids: CASSPTLNSPLHF. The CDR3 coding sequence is TGTGCCAGCAGCCCGACCCTTAATTCACCCCTCCACTTT.

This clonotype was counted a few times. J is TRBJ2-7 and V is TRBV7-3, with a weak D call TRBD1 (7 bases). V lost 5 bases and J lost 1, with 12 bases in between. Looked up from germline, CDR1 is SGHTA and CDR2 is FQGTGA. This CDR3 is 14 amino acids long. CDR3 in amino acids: CASSESGGSYEQYF. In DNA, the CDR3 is TGTGCCAGCAGCGAATCAGGGGGGTCCTACGAGCAGTACTTC.

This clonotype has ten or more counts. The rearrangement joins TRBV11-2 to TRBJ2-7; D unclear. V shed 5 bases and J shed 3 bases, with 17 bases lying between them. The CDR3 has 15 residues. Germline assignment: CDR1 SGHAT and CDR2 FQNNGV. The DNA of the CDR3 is TGTGCCAGCAGCACCTTACAGACCGCCCTCTACGAGCAGTACTTC. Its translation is CASSTLQTALYEQYF.

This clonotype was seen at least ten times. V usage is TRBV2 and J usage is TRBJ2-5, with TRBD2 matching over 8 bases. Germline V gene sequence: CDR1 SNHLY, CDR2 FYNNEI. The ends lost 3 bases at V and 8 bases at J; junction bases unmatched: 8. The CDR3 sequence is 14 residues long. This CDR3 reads CASSEGTSHSTQYF. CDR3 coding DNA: TGTGCCAGCAGTGAGGGGACTAGTCACTCAACCCAGTACTTC.

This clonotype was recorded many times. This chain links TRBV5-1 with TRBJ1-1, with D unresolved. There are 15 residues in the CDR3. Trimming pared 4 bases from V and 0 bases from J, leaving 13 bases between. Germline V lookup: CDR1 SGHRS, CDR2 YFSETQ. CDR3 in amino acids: CASSRSREMNTEAFF. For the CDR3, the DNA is TGCGCCAGCAGCCGCTCGAGGGAGATGAACACTGAAGCTTTCTTT.

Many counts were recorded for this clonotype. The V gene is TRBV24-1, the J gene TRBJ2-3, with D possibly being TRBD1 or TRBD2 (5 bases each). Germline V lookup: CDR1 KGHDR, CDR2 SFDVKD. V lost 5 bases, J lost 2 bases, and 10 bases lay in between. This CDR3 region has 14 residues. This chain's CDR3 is CATSVGGSTDTQYF. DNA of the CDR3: TGTGCCACCAGTGTTGGGGGATCCACAGATACGCAGTATTTT.

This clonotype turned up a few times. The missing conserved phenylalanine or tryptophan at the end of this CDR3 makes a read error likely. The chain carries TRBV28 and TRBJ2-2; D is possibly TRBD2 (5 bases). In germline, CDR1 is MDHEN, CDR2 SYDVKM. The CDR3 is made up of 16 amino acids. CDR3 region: CASSLFLAPNTGELFS. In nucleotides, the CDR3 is TGTGCCAGTAGTTTATTCCTAGCCCCGAACACCGGGGAGCTGTTTTCT.

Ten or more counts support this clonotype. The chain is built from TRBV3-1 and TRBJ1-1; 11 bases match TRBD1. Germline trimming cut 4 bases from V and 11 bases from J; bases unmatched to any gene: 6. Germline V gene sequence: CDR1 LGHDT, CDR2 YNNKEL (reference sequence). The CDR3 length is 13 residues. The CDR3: CASSPGTGGRAFF. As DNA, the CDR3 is TGTGCCAGCAGCCCAGGGACAGGGGGACGCGCTTTCTTT.

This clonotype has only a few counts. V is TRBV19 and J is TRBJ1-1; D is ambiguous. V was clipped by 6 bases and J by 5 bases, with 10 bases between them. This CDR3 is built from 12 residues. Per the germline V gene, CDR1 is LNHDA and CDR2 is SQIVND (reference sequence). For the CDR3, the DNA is TGTGCCAGTAGGTGGGGTATTACTGAAGCTTTCTTT. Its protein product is CASRWGITEAFF.

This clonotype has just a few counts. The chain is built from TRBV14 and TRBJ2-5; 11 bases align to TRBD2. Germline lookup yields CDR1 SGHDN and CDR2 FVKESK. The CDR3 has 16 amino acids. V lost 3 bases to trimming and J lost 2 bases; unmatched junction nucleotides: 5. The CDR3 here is CASSHALAGAQETQYF. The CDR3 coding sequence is TGTGCCAGCAGCCACGCACTAGCGGGAGCGCAAGAGACCCAGTACTTC.

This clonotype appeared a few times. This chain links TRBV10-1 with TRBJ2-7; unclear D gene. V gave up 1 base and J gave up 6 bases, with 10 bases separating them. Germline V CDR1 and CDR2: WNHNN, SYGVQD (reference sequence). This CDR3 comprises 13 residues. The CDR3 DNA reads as TGCGCCAGCAGTGAGTTAGTTTACTCCGAGCAGTACTTC. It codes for CASSELVYSEQYF.

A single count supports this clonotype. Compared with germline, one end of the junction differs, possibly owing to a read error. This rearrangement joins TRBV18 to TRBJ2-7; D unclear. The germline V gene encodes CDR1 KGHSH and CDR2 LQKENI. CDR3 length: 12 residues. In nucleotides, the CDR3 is TGTGCCGGCTCACCAGGAAGTTACGAGCAGTACTTC. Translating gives CAGSPGSYEQYF. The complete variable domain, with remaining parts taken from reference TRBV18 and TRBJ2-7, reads NAGVMQNPRHLVRRRGQEARLRCSPMKGHSHVYWYRQLPEEGLKFMVYLQKENIIDESGMPKERFSAEFPKEGPSILRIQQVVRGDSAAYFCAGSPGSYEQYFGPGTRLTVT.

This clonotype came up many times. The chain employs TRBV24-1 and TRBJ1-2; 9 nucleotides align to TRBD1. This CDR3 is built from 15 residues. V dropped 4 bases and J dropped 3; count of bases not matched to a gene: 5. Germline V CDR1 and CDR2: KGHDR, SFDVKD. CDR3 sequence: CATSDRGQGYYGYTF. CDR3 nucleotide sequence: TGTGCCACCAGTGACCGAGGACAGGGGTACTATGGCTACACCTTC.

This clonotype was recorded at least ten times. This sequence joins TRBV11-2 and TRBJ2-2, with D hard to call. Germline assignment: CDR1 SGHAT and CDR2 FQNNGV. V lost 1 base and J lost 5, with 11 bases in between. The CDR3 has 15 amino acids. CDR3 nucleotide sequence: TGTGCCAGCAGCTTAGTTCGGCCCACTACCGGGGAGCTGTTTTTT. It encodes CASSLVRPTTGELFF.

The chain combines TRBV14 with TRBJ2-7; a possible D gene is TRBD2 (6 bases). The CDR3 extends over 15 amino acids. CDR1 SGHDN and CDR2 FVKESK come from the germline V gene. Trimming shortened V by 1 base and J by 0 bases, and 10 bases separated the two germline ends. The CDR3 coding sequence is TGTGCCAGCAGCCAAGGGGGGGAATGCTCCTACGAGCAGTACTTC. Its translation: CASSQGGECSYEQYF.

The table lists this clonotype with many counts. For the CDR3, the DNA is TGCGCCAGCAGCTTGGAACAGGGGATCGGGTACACCTTC. Protein product: CASSLEQGIGYTF. The chain employs TRBV5-1 and TRBJ1-2, with TRBD1 identical over 7 bases. Germline V lookup: CDR1 SGHRS, CDR2 YFSETQ. V lost 0 bases to trimming and J lost 11 bases; unmatched junction nucleotides: 7. The CDR3 loop spans 13 amino acids.

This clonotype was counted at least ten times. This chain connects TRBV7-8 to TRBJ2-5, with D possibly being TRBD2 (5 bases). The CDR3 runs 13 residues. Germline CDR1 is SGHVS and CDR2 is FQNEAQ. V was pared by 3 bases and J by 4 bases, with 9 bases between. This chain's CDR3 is CASSFGLTETQYF. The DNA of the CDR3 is TGTGCCAGCAGCTTTGGACTCACAGAGACCCAGTACTTC.

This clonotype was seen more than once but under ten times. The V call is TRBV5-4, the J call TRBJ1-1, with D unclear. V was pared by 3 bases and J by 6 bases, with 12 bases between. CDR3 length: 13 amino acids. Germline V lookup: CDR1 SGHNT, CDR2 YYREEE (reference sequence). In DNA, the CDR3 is TGTGCCAGCAGCTCGGACCGGATGCCTGAAGCTTTCTTT. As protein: CASSSDRMPEAFF.

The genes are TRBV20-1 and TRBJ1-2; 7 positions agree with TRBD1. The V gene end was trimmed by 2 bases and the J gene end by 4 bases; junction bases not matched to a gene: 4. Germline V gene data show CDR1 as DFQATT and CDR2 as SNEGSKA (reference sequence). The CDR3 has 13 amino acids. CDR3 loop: CSARQGVGYGYTF. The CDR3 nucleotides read TGCAGTGCTAGACAGGGGGTGGGCTATGGCTACACCTTC.

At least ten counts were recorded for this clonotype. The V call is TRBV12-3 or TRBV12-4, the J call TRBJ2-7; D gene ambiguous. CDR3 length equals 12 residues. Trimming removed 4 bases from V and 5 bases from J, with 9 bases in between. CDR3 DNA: TGTGCCAGCAGTTCCACTTTCCACGAGCAGTACTTC. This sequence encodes CASSSTFHEQYF.

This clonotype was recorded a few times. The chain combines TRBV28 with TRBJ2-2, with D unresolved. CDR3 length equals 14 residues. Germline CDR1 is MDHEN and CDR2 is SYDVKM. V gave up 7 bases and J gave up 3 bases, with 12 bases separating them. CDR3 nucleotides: TGTGCCAGCACCCTACAGTCTTACACCGGGGAGCTGTTTTTT. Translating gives CASTLQSYTGELFF.